The following is a T cell receptor beta chain sequence with its context. Its antigen is as yet unknown. Healthy donors of bone marrow made up the group. CDR3 length equals 16 residues. Germline V gene data show CDR1 as SGHDN and CDR2 as FVKESK. V shed 1 base and J 1 base; nucleotides not matched to a gene: 4. The PCR had 60 Vbeta and 13 Jbeta primers. Data came from immunoSEQ multiplex PCR; TCRdb stores just in-frame clones and leaves some out. This listing includes 75,000 to 95,000 clones. This specimen comes from a study of cytomegalovirus exposure and HLA in healthy donors. Notes on the study in general: Confirmation in vitro established that three CMV-associated chains were specific for CMV antigens.

The TCR was taken from an older woman in good health and CMV-seronegative. The chain recombines TRBV14 with TRBJ2-5, with 9 bases fitting TRBD2. The sample comprised PBMCs. The CDR3 nucleotides read TGTGCCAGCAGCCAAGGTCTTAGCGGGAGCCAAGAGACCCAGTACTTC. Translation gives CASSQGLSGSQETQYF.